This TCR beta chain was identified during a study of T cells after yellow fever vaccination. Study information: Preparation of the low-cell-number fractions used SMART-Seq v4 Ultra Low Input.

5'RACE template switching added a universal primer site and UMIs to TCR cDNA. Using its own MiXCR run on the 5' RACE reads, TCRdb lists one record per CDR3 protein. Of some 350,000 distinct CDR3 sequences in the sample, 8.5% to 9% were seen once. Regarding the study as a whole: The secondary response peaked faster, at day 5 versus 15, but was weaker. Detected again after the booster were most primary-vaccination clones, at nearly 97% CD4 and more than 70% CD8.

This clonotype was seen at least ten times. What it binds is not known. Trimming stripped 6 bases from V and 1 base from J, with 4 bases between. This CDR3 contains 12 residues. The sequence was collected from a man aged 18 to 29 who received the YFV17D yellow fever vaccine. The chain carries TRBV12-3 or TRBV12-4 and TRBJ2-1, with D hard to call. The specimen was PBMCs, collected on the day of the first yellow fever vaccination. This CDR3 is CASSQSYNEQFF. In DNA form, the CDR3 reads TGTGCCAGCAGCCAGTCCTACAATGAGCAGTTCTTC.